A single sample gave rise to the 10 T cell receptor beta chains below, sequenced in a study of blood T cell repertoires in COVID-19. Libraries were prepared by immunoSEQ multiplex PCR; TCRdb keeps only in-frame clonotypes and omits some of them. Of 350,000 to 550,000 clones in the sample, roughly 87% were seen once. Sequenced sample: PBMCs or T cells enriched from blood (not recorded which). All receptors come from a woman between 18 and 29 years old with acute COVID-19.

CDR3: CASSESGLSYGYTF. Here the CDR3 DNA reads TGCGCCAGCAGTGAGTCGGGACTGTCCTATGGCTACACCTTC. V usage is TRBV10-2 and J usage is TRBJ1-2, with D tentatively TRBD1 (5 bases). CDR1 is WSHSY, CDR2 SAAADI, per germline. V shed 0 bases and J shed 4 bases, with 9 bases lying between them. The CDR3 extends over 14 amino acids.

The chain combines TRBV5-5 with TRBJ1-5; D might be TRBD1 (5 bases). CDR3 length: 18 residues. Trimming stripped 4 bases from V and 7 bases from J, with 27 bases between. From germline, CDR1 is SGHKS and CDR2 YYEKEE (reference sequence). The CDR3 spells CASSVGPESGALGQPQHF. The DNA of the CDR3 is TGTGCCAGCAGCGTAGGGCCCGAAAGTGGGGCTCTGGGGCAGCCCCAGCATTTT.

The V and J genes are TRBV3-1 (or the pseudogene TRBV3-2) and TRBJ1-2, with 7 nucleotides matching TRBD1. Per the germline V gene, CDR1 is LGHDT and CDR2 is YNNKEL (reference sequence). The CDR3 consists of 16 residues. The V gene end was trimmed by 1 base and the J gene end by 2 bases; junction bases not matched to a gene: 7. CDR3 bases: TGTGCCAGCAGCCAAGGGGGGACAGTCTTAAACTATGGCTACACCTTC. This codes for CASSQGGTVLNYGYTF.

The rearrangement joins TRBV28 to TRBJ1-4; 9 bases are a match to TRBD1. The CDR3 is 15 residues long. Germline assignment: CDR1 MDHEN and CDR2 SYDVKM. The junction had 7 bases not matched to a gene; V was cut back by 5 bases and J by 6 bases. The CDR3 DNA reads as TGTGCCAGCAGTAAATACAGGGGGCGGTATGAAAAACTGTTTTTT. Its protein is CASSKYRGRYEKLFF.

This clone was detected a few times. The chain carries TRBV2 and TRBJ1-2; D perhaps matches TRBD1 (6 bases). The CDR3 covers 13 residues. Looked up from germline, CDR1 is SNHLY and CDR2 is FYNNEI. V lost 10 bases to trimming and J lost 7 bases, with 19 bases between them. In DNA form, the CDR3 reads TGTGCCACTCGACAGGTTGAGGTTGGTGGCTACACCTTC. Protein product: CATRQVEVGGYTF.

The rearrangement uses TRBV9 and TRBJ2-2, with D hard to call. V was trimmed by 4 bases and J by 6 bases, leaving 4 bases between them. Germline loops: CDR1 SGDLS, CDR2 YYNGEE. The CDR3 is 11 amino acids. CDR3 coding DNA: TGTGCCAGCAGCCTTTCCGGGGAGCTGTTTTTT. As protein: CASSLSGELFF.

The V gene is TRBV24-1, the J gene TRBJ2-2; the match to TRBD1 covers 7 bases. Germline loops: CDR1 KGHDR, CDR2 SFDVKD. This CDR3 region has 17 residues. After removal of 8 bases from V and 0 bases from J, the junction contained 11 bases not matched to a gene. CDR3 coding DNA: TGTGCCACCATGGAAGTAGACAGGGATCCGAACACCGGGGAGCTGTTTTTT. This translates into CATMEVDRDPNTGELFF.

The chain recombines TRBV19 with TRBJ1-3; 8 bases match TRBD1. The trim removed 4 bases at V and 1 base at J, leaving 6 bases unmatched. Germline loops: CDR1 LNHDA, CDR2 SQIVND (reference sequence). This CDR3 is built from 16 residues. CDR3 protein: CASSTFRTGSGNTIYF. The DNA for the CDR3 is TGTGCCAGTAGTACCTTTCGGACAGGGTCTGGAAACACCATATATTTT.

This rearrangement joins TRBV5-4 to TRBJ1-2, with 7 bases that match TRBD1. The germline CDR1 and CDR2 sequences are SGHNT and YYREEE (reference sequence). The J segment lost 10 bases and the V segment lost 1 base, leaving 7 bases of the junction unmatched. CDR3 length equals 13 residues. CDR3 sequence reads: CASSLPPGGFYTF. CDR3 DNA: TGTGCCAGCAGCTTGCCCCCAGGGGGGTTCTACACCTTC.

The V call is TRBV5-1, the J call TRBJ2-2, with D possibly matching TRBD1 (5 bases). Between the trimmed V and J ends, which lost 4 bases and 5 bases, there was a span of 21 bases. Germline assignment: CDR1 SGHRS and CDR2 YFSETQ. The CDR3 sequence is 17 residues long. The CDR3 DNA reads as TGCGCCAGCAGCCCTATTGACAGATCCCAAGGGACCGGGGAGCTGTTTTTT. Encoded protein: CASSPIDRSQGTGELFF.